A selection of T cell receptor beta chains follows, all from one sample in a study of blood T cell repertoires in COVID-19. Data came from immunoSEQ multiplex PCR; TCRdb stores just in-frame clones and leaves some out. The sample shows 130,000 to 150,000 clones, 84% of them seen only once. Specimen: peripheral blood. These receptors were collected from a human donor in a cohort sampled during active COVID-19. The CDR3 runs from the conserved cysteine through the conserved F or W. A D gene is named only where the DNA matches it firmly. Clone size is not always given. Where it is, it says once, few, many or a class for expanded clones.

d_gene: TRBD2
abundance: .
j_gene: TRBJ2-7
v_gene: TRBV5-1
CDR3nt: TGCGCCAGCAGCTTGGCCAGAGCGGGGGGGCCTCTAAACGAGCAGTACTTC
CDR3aa: CASSLARAGGPLNEQYF

d_gene: .
abundance: once
j_gene: TRBJ2-1
v_gene: TRBV25-1
CDR3nt: TGTGCCAGCAGTCCCCGACGGGGACTCTACAATGAGCAGTTCTTC
CDR3aa: CASSPRRGLYNEQFF

d_gene: .
abundance: once
j_gene: TRBJ1-3
v_gene: TRBV9
CDR3nt: TGTGCCAGCAGCCACGACATCGACTCTGGAAACACCATATATTTT
CDR3aa: CASSHDIDSGNTIYF

d_gene: .
abundance: .
j_gene: TRBJ1-1
v_gene: TRBV6-6
CDR3nt: TGTGCCAGCAGAACCCAGACAGCTATGATGAACACTGAAGCTTTCTTT
CDR3aa: CASRTQTAMMNTEAFF

d_gene: .
abundance: .
j_gene: TRBJ2-4
v_gene: TRBV5-4
CDR3nt: TGTGCCAGCAGCTTGGACCGGAGGGTCAAAAACATTCAGTACTTC
CDR3aa: CASSLDRRVKNIQYF

d_gene: .
abundance: .
j_gene: TRBJ2-5
v_gene: TRBV7-2
CDR3nt: TGTGCCAGCAGCTTATGGCCTAGTCAAGAGACCCAGTACTTC
CDR3aa: CASSLWPSQETQYF

d_gene: TRBD1
abundance: few
j_gene: TRBJ1-1
v_gene: TRBV15
CDR3nt: TGTGCCACCAGCGCGGACAGGTTCACTGAAGCTTTCTTT
CDR3aa: CATSADRFTEAFF

d_gene: TRBD1
abundance: few
j_gene: TRBJ1-1
v_gene: TRBV5-4
CDR3nt: TGTGCCAGCAGCTTGGCGACAGGGGGGGACACTGAAGCTTTCTTT
CDR3aa: CASSLATGGDTEAFF

d_gene: TRBD1
abundance: .
j_gene: TRBJ1-6
v_gene: TRBV10-2
CDR3nt: TGCGCCAGCAACGGGGACAGGGCTAATTCACCCCTCCACTTT
CDR3aa: CASNGDRANSPLHF

d_gene: TRBD1
abundance: few
j_gene: TRBJ1-1
v_gene: TRBV13
CDR3nt: TGTGCCAGCAGCTCAGGAACGGGACAGGGGCGGAACACTGAAGCTTTCTTT
CDR3aa: CASSSGTGQGRNTEAFF

d_gene: .
abundance: .
j_gene: TRBJ1-2
v_gene: TRBV25-1
CDR3nt: TGTGCCAGCACTGCAGGGGCGGGCTACACCTTC
CDR3aa: CASTAGAGYTF

d_gene: TRBD1
abundance: .
j_gene: TRBJ1-5
v_gene: TRBV2
CDR3nt: TGTGCCAGCAATACCGGGACAGGGGGCGGACAGCCCCAGCATTTT
CDR3aa: CASNTGTGGGQPQHF

d_gene: TRBD1
abundance: .
j_gene: TRBJ1-5
v_gene: TRBV6-2/TRBV6-3
CDR3nt: TGTGCCAGCAGTGGGTCGCCGGGACAGCTTCCAGACCCCCAGCATTTT
CDR3aa: CASSGSPGQLPDPQHF

d_gene: .
abundance: many
j_gene: TRBJ1-2
v_gene: TRBV12-3/TRBV12-4
CDR3nt: TGTGCCAGCAGTTTAGGGGAGATCTATGGCTACACCTTC
CDR3aa: CASSLGEIYGYTF

d_gene: .
abundance: .
j_gene: TRBJ1-1
v_gene: TRBV18
CDR3nt: TGTGCCAGCTCACCATTGGGGGCCGCAATGAGGAACACTGAAGCTTTCTTT
CDR3aa: CASSPLGAAMRNTEAFF

d_gene: TRBD2
abundance: .
j_gene: TRBJ2-7
v_gene: TRBV11-3
CDR3nt: TGTGCCAGCAGCCCACTAGCGGGGAAAACCTACGAGCAGTACTTC
CDR3aa: CASSPLAGKTYEQYF

d_gene: TRBD1
abundance: .
j_gene: TRBJ1-1
v_gene: TRBV6-5
CDR3nt: TGTGCCAGCAGTCGACAGGGGGGGGATGCTTTCTTT
CDR3aa: CASSRQGGDAFF

d_gene: .
abundance: once
j_gene: TRBJ1-2
v_gene: TRBV27
CDR3nt: TGTGCCAGCTGGGCAGGGGACGGCCTCTATGGCTACACCTTC
CDR3aa: CASWAGDGLYGYTF

d_gene: .
abundance: .
j_gene: TRBJ2-1
v_gene: TRBV20-1
CDR3nt: TGCAGTGCTAGTCTCAGGGTGTCTAATGAGCAGTTCTTC
CDR3aa: CSASLRVSNEQFF

d_gene: .
abundance: .
j_gene: TRBJ1-5
v_gene: TRBV4-2
CDR3nt: TGTGCCAGCAGCCAAGAGGTGGCATCCGATCAGCCCCAGCATTTT
CDR3aa: CASSQEVASDQPQHF

d_gene: .
abundance: .
j_gene: TRBJ1-4
v_gene: TRBV4-2
CDR3nt: TGTGCCAGCAGCCCGGACAGATCGTTGGAAAAACTGTTTTTT
CDR3aa: CASSPDRSLEKLFF

d_gene: TRBD1
abundance: .
j_gene: TRBJ1-2
v_gene: TRBV19
CDR3nt: TGTGCCAGTAGTATGGACAGGGGGTCAAGCTACACCTTC
CDR3aa: CASSMDRGSSYTF

d_gene: TRBD1
abundance: .
j_gene: TRBJ1-4
v_gene: TRBV7-9
CDR3nt: TGTGCCAGCAGCTTAGCCGGGGACAGGCGTGAAAAACTGTTTTTT
CDR3aa: CASSLAGDRREKLFF

d_gene: .
abundance: .
j_gene: TRBJ1-5
v_gene: TRBV5-6
CDR3nt: TGTGCCAGCAGTCTCGGGAGGGGACAGCCCCAGCATTTT
CDR3aa: CASSLGRGQPQHF

d_gene: TRBD1
abundance: .
j_gene: TRBJ1-1
v_gene: TRBV2
CDR3nt: TGTGCCAGCAGAAGGACAGGGGAGGAAGCTTTCTTT
CDR3aa: CASRRTGEEAFF

d_gene: TRBD1
abundance: .
j_gene: TRBJ1-5
v_gene: TRBV28
CDR3nt: TGTGCCAGCAGTCTCCGGGACAGGGGGCTCTATCAGCCCCAGCATTTT
CDR3aa: CASSLRDRGLYQPQHF

d_gene: .
abundance: .
j_gene: TRBJ1-1
v_gene: TRBV19
CDR3nt: TGTGCCAGTAACCGACAGGCGAACACTGAAGCTTTCTTT
CDR3aa: CASNRQANTEAFF

d_gene: .
abundance: .
j_gene: TRBJ2-3
v_gene: TRBV5-1
CDR3nt: TGCGCCAGCAGCCCGGAGGCAGATACGCAGTATTTT
CDR3aa: CASSPEADTQYF

d_gene: .
abundance: .
j_gene: TRBJ1-2
v_gene: TRBV18
CDR3nt: TGTGCCAGCTCACCACCTGGCAGGGTTAACTATGGCTACACCTTC
CDR3aa: CASSPPGRVNYGYTF

d_gene: TRBD1
abundance: .
j_gene: TRBJ1-4
v_gene: TRBV2
CDR3nt: TGTGCCAGCAGCGCTGCACAGGGGCTGGGTGAAAAACTGTTTTTT
CDR3aa: CASSAAQGLGEKLFF

d_gene: TRBD1
abundance: .
j_gene: TRBJ2-1
v_gene: TRBV7-6
CDR3nt: TGTGCCAGCAGCCCGGGGCGGGACAGGGACAATGAGCAGTTCTTC
CDR3aa: CASSPGRDRDNEQFF

d_gene: TRBD1
abundance: .
j_gene: TRBJ1-2
v_gene: TRBV7-2
CDR3nt: TGTGCCAGCAGCCCGAGACTGGACAGGGTTGTATATGGCTACACCTTC
CDR3aa: CASSPRLDRVVYGYTF

d_gene: .
abundance: .
j_gene: TRBJ1-2
v_gene: TRBV5-1
CDR3nt: TGCGCCAGCCGGGACTCCGACTATGGCTACACCTTC
CDR3aa: CASRDSDYGYTF

d_gene: TRBD1
abundance: .
j_gene: TRBJ1-1
v_gene: TRBV18
CDR3nt: TGTGCCAGCTCACCGAGACAGGGGAACGCCATTGAAGCTTTCTTT
CDR3aa: CASSPRQGNAIEAFF

d_gene: .
abundance: .
j_gene: TRBJ1-4
v_gene: TRBV7-2
CDR3nt: TGTGCCAGCAGCTTGGGAGCCCGACCTGCAACTAATGAAAAACTGTTTTTT
CDR3aa: CASSLGARPATNEKLFF